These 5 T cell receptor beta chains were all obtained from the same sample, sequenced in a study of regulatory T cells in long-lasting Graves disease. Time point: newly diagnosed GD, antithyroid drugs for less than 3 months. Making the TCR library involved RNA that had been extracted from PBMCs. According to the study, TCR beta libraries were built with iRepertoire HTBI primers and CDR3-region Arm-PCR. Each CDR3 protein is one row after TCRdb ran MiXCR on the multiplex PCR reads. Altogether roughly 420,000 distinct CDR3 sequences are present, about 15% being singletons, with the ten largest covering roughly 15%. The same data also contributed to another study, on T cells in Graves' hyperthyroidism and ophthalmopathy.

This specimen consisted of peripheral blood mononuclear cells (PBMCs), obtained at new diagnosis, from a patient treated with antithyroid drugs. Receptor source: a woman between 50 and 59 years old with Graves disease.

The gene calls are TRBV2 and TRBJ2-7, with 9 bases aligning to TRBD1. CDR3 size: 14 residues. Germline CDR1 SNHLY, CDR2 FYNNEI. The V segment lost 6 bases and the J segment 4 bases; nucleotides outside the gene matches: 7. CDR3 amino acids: CASRGQGAGYEQYF. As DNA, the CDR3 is TGTGCCAGCAGGGGACAGGGCGCAGGTTACGAGCAGTACTTC.

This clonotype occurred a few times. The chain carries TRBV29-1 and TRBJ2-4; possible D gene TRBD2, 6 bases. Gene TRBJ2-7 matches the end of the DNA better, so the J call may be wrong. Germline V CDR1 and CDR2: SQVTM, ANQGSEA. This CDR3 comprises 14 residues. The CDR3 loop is CSVEGSGATYEQYF. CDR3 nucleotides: TGCAGCGTTGAAGGGTCGGGAGCTACCTACGAGCAGTACTTC.

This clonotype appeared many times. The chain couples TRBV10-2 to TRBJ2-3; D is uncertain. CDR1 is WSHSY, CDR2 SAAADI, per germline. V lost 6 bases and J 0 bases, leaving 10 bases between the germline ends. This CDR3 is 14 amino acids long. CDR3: CASRELTSTDTQYF. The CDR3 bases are TGCGCCAGCAGGGAATTGACTAGCACAGATACGCAGTATTTT.

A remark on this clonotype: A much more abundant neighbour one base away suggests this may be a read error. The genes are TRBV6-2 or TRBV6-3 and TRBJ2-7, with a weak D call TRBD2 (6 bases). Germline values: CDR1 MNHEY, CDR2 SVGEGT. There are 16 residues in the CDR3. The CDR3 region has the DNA TGTGCCAGAAGTTACTCATCCGGGACTTTGGGCTACGAGCAGTACTTC. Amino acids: CARSYSSGTLGYEQYF.

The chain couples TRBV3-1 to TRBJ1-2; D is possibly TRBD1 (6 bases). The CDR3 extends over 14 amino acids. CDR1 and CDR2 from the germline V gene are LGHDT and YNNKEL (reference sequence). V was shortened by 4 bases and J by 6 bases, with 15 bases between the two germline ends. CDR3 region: CASSRMTGDDGYTF. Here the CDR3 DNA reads TGTGCCAGCAGCCGGATGACAGGCGACGATGGCTACACCTTC.